The 21 T cell receptor beta chains below were found in one sample sequenced in a study of blood T cell repertoires in COVID-19. Some clones are missing from TCRdb's copy, which holds only in-frame ones; the method was immunoSEQ multiplex PCR. The sample carries 220,000 or so clones, roughly 79% recorded once. The sequencing sample was made of peripheral blood. These receptors originate from a woman aged 80 or over with acute or convalescent COVID-19.

The chain uses TRBV6-4 and TRBJ2-7; 7 positions match TRBD1. The CDR3 contains 16 residues. The V and J ends lost 0 bases and 4 bases, in that order; junction bases with no gene match: 9. The germline CDR1 and CDR2 sequences are MRHNA and SNTAGT. The CDR3 sequence: CASSDSGRDRPYEQYF. The CDR3 DNA reads as TGTGCCAGCAGTGACTCGGGCCGGGACAGACCTTACGAGCAGTACTTC.

The sample holds one count of this clone. The chain joins TRBV12-3 or TRBV12-4 to TRBJ1-2, with 9 bases aligning to TRBD1. The CDR3 contains 13 residues. V shed 5 bases and J 6 bases; nucleotides not matched to a gene: 4. CDR3 loop: CASSNTGGDGYTF. The CDR3 coding sequence is TGTGCCAGCAGTAACACAGGGGGCGATGGCTACACCTTC.

The chain recombines TRBV29-1 with TRBJ2-5; 10 positions agree with TRBD2. The germline V gene encodes CDR1 SQVTM and CDR2 ANQGSEA. The CDR3 extends over 16 amino acids. Unmatched junction bases numbered 5, after V lost 0 bases and J lost 1 base. The CDR3 sequence is CSVEETSGKLQETQYF. CDR3 nucleotides: TGCAGCGTTGAAGAAACTAGCGGGAAGCTCCAAGAGACCCAGTACTTC.

The chain recombines TRBV7-8 with TRBJ2-7; 8 nucleotides line up with TRBD1. This CDR3 contains 15 residues. V was pared by 1 base and J by 2 bases, with 4 bases of the junction left unmatched. Germline CDR1 SGHVS, CDR2 FQNEAQ. CDR3 bases: TGTGCCAGCAGCTTAGATTGGACAGGGACCTACGAGCAGTACTTC. This gives the protein CASSLDWTGTYEQYF.

The rearrangement links TRBV9 to TRBJ2-3; 8 positions agree with TRBD2. Germline V gene sequence: CDR1 SGDLS, CDR2 YYNGEE. This CDR3 region has 16 residues. The V segment lost 0 bases and the J segment 1 base; nucleotides outside the gene matches: 4. The CDR3 loop reads CASSVAPAGGTDTQYF. CDR3 coding DNA: TGTGCCAGCAGCGTAGCGCCAGCGGGAGGCACAGATACGCAGTATTTT.

V and J are TRBV12-3 or TRBV12-4 and TRBJ1-1; no clear D. The CDR3 has 13 amino acids. V dropped 6 bases and J dropped 0 bases, with 8 bases sitting between them. The CDR3 spells CASRSNMNTEAFF. CDR3 sequence (DNA): TGTGCCAGCAGGAGTAATATGAACACTGAAGCTTTCTTT.

The CDR3 sequence: CASSPRENRAYNEQFF. The CDR3 DNA reads as TGTGCCAGCAGCCCGCGGGAGAATAGGGCCTACAATGAGCAGTTCTTC. The rearrangement links TRBV14 to TRBJ2-1; 7 positions match TRBD2. Germline V gene sequence: CDR1 SGHDN, CDR2 FVKESK. Unmatched junction bases numbered 8, after V lost 4 bases and J lost 2 bases. This CDR3 region has 16 residues.

This clone was seen a single time. The chain links TRBV5-1 to TRBJ2-1, with 8 bases matching TRBD1. V shed 0 bases and J 4 bases; nucleotides not matched to a gene: 6. CDR3 length: 16 amino acids. Germline V lookup: CDR1 SGHRS, CDR2 YFSETQ. The CDR3: CASSLVQGVLYNEQFF. CDR3 nucleotides: TGCGCCAGCAGCTTGGTACAGGGGGTTTTGTACAATGAGCAGTTCTTC.

CDR3 sequence (DNA): TGTGCCAGCTCCCCTACTAGCGGTTCCTACAATGAGCAGTTCTTC. This sequence encodes CASSPTSGSYNEQFF. The V gene is TRBV18, the J gene TRBJ2-1; 8 nucleotides match TRBD2. From germline, CDR1 is KGHSH and CDR2 LQKENI. The CDR3 has 15 residues. J lost 1 base, V lost 6 bases, and 5 bases had no gene match.

This clone was observed a few times. V gene TRBV10-3 combines with J gene TRBJ1-2; D remains unclear. Looked up from germline, CDR1 is ENHRY and CDR2 is SYGVKD. The CDR3 spans 15 residues. V was cut by 3 bases and J by 0 bases, with 11 bases left in between. CDR3 residues: CAISDRDGANYGYTF. The CDR3, as DNA: TGTGCCATCAGTGATCGCGACGGGGCTAACTATGGCTACACCTTC.

This clone was detected once. The rearrangement uses TRBV4-3 and TRBJ1-1; a possible D gene is TRBD1 (5 bases). Germline V lookup: CDR1 LGHNA, CDR2 YSLEER. The CDR3 runs 15 residues. Deletions cut 2 bases from V and 4 bases from J, with 14 bases between. The CDR3 loop reads CASSQPNGGSTEAFF. As DNA, the CDR3 is TGCGCCAGCAGCCAACCAAACGGGGGTAGCACTGAAGCTTTCTTT.

The V and J genes are TRBV21-1 and TRBJ2-5; TRBD2 is the table's D call, not checked against the DNA. TRBV21-1 represents a pseudogene. The CDR3 has 17 residues. The CDR3 DNA reads as TGTGCCAGCAGCAAAGGGACGGCAGGGAGGGAAAAAGAGACCCAGTACTTC. Translation: CASSKGTAGREKETQYF.

V and J are TRBV19 and TRBJ1-2; 7 bases map to TRBD1. The germline V gene has CDR1 LNHDA and CDR2 SQIVND (reference sequence). V shed 2 bases, J shed 0 bases, and the junction held 6 bases outside the gene matches. The CDR3 has 16 amino acids. Here the CDR3 reads CASSITTGISNYGYTF. The CDR3 DNA sequence: TGTGCCAGTAGTATAACGACAGGGATATCTAACTATGGCTACACCTTC.

The chain combines TRBV5-1 with TRBJ2-1; 16 bases align to TRBD2. Germline trimming cut 5 bases from V and 1 base from J; bases unmatched to any gene: 9. CDR1 and CDR2 from the germline V gene are SGHRS and YFSETQ. This CDR3 contains 19 residues. CDR3 region: CASRVGGTSGRGSYNEQFF. The CDR3 bases are TGCGCCAGCAGAGTTGGTGGGACTAGCGGGAGGGGGTCCTACAATGAGCAGTTCTTC.

This clone has more than one count but fewer than ten. The V call is TRBV5-1, the J call TRBJ1-2, with D unclear. CDR3 size: 15 residues. The V end lost 1 base, the J end lost 1 base, and 11 bases lay between the germline ends. Germline CDR1 is SGHRS and CDR2 is YFSETQ. The CDR3 sequence is CASSLRLEGNYGYTF. CDR3 nucleotide sequence: TGCGCCAGCAGCTTGAGACTGGAGGGTAACTATGGCTACACCTTC.

V gene TRBV2 combines with J gene TRBJ1-2; D gene ambiguous. Germline CDR1 SNHLY, CDR2 FYNNEI. This CDR3 has 15 residues. Trimming stripped 3 bases from V and 2 bases from J, with 13 bases between. The CDR3 loop reads CASSELDSRNYGYTF. CDR3 sequence (DNA): TGTGCCAGCAGTGAGTTGGACTCAAGGAACTATGGCTACACCTTC.

The V call is TRBV7-9, the J call TRBJ2-5; 7 bases are a match to TRBD2. Germline V gene data show CDR1 as SEHNR and CDR2 as FQNEAQ (reference sequence). Trimming removed 6 bases from V and 8 bases from J; junction bases left unmatched: 9. This CDR3 is 13 amino acids long. CDR3 DNA: TGTGCCAGCAGTCCCTCGGGGAGGGCAACCCAGTACTTC. Translated: CASSPSGRATQYF.

Written as DNA, the CDR3 is TGCGCCAGCAGTGAAGGAGGGACGAACACCGGGGAGCTGTTTTTT. Translating it yields CASSEGGTNTGELFF. The V and J genes are TRBV5-1 and TRBJ2-2, with D maybe TRBD2 (6 bases). The V gene's germline CDR1 is SGHRS and CDR2 YFSETQ. The CDR3 has 15 residues. The V end lost 5 bases, the J end lost 0 bases, and 11 bases lay between the germline ends.

This sequence joins TRBV18 and TRBJ1-5, with TRBD1 matching 7 bases. The V segment lost 6 bases and the J segment 9 bases; nucleotides outside the gene matches: 8. Per the germline V gene, CDR1 is KGHSH and CDR2 is LQKENI. There are 13 residues in the CDR3. The CDR3 DNA reads TGTGCCAGCTCTCCGGGACAGACCCGGCCCCAGCATTTT. Its protein product is CASSPGQTRPQHF.

The chain combines TRBV5-1 with TRBJ1-2; tentative D call: TRBD1 (5 bases). CDR3 length equals 15 residues. Germline CDR1 is SGHRS and CDR2 is YFSETQ. V gave up 0 bases and J gave up 6 bases, with 15 bases separating them. CDR3 nucleotide sequence: TGCGCCAGCAGCTTGGAAATTATGACAGTCAATGGCTACACCTTC. This codes for CASSLEIMTVNGYTF. Looking up the rest from reference TRBV5-1 and TRBJ1-2 gives the full variable domain: KAGVTQTPRYLIKTRGQQVTLSCSPISGHRSVSWYQQTPGQGLQFLFEYFSETQRNKGNFPGRFSGRQFSNSRSEMNVSTLELGDSALYLCASSLEIMTVNGYTFGSGTRLTVV.

The chain combines TRBV6-1 with TRBJ1-6; 9 bases fit TRBD1. V trimming: 2 bases; J trimming: 7 bases; junction bases outside the gene matches: 9. From germline, CDR1 is MNHNS and CDR2 SASEGT. The CDR3 covers 17 residues. In DNA, the CDR3 is TGTGCCAGCAGTGAATCGACAGGGGGTCGTAAGAATTCACCCCTCCACTTT. This encodes CASSESTGGRKNSPLHF.